This section outlines one TCR beta chain sequence together with its context. Its target is not known. The germline V gene encodes CDR1 SEHNR and CDR2 FQNEAQ (reference sequence). Trimming removed 0 bases at V and 7 bases at J, with 6 bases between. The CDR3 runs to 13 residues. Everyone who donated was a Caucasian adult who lived in Nashville, Tennessee. The record originates from a study of shared clonotypes between healthy human individuals. The study's findings and limits: Since donors were few, the genetic and exposure-history diversity represented was limited.

Sequencing on ten immunoSEQ deep assay plates was performed for unsorted PBMC DNA. As processed by the authors: ImmunoSEQ supplied junction-only sequences lacking quality scores, so filtering was different. Some clones are missing from TCRdb's copy, which holds only in-frame ones; the method was immunoSEQ multiplex PCR. The DNA gave D and trimming, while V, J and clone size come from that table. This sample has about 480,000 clones, with 60% to 80% found just once. Sequenced sample: PBMCs. This receptor was identified in a woman aged 40 to 50 in good health. Some clones in this sample may be carry-over from other donors' samples. The chain is built from TRBV7-9 and TRBJ2-2; D unclear. As DNA, the CDR3 is TGTGCCAGCAGCTTAGCGGCGGTCGGGGAGCTGTTTTTT. It is translated as CASSLAAVGELFF. Drawing the rest from reference TRBV7-9 and TRBJ2-2, the complete variable domain is DTGVSQNPRHKITKRGQNVTFRCDPISEHNRLYWYRQTLGQGPEFLTYFQNEAQLEKSRLLSDRFSAERPKGSFSTLEIQRTEQGDSAMYLCASSLAAVGELFFGEGSRLTVL.